This T cell receptor beta chain was documented in a study of HIV-infected patients and healthy controls. Around 450 ng RNA was reverse transcribed with alpha and beta constant-region primers. Separate chain-specific third strand synthesis with multiplexing indices produced the alpha and beta libraries. The library had 12-nucleotide molecular identifiers formed by two random hexamers joined together. MiXCR was run by TCRdb on the 5' RACE reads, yielding one entry per CDR3 protein. The repertoire holds more than 15,000 distinct CDR3 sequences, with approximately 9% as singletons. Notes on the study in general: HIV+ repertoires were severely depleted of MAIT alpha-chain CDR3s, unlike healthy controls.

In its sample, this clonotype was seen a few times. Its antigen remains unknown. The germline CDR1 and CDR2 sequences are DFQATT and SNEGSKA (reference sequence). Unmatched junction bases numbered 7, after V lost 4 bases and J lost 1 base. The CDR3 runs 15 residues. No cell fractionation was done, so the repertoire covers all unsorted peripheral blood T cells. V is TRBV20-1 and J is TRBJ2-3; the match to TRBD2 covers 8 bases. The specimen was blood. This clonotype originated in an adult in good health. CDR3 amino acids: CSAKSGRRGTDTQYF. CDR3 coding DNA: TGCAGTGCTAAAAGCGGGAGACGGGGCACAGATACGCAGTATTTT.